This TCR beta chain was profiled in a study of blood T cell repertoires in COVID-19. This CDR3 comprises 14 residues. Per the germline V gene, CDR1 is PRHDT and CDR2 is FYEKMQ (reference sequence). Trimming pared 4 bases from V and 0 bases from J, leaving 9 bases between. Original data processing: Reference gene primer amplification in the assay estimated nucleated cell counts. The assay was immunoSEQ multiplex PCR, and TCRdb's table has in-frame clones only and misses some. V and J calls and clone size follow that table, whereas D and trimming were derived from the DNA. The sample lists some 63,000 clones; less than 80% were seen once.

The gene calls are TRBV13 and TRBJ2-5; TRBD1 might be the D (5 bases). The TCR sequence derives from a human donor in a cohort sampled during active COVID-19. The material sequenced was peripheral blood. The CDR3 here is CASSSSGYQETQYF. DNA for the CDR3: TGTGCCAGCAGCTCGTCAGGGTACCAAGAGACCCAGTACTTC.